This is a list of T cell receptor beta chains from one sample in a study of T cell responses to AZD1222 COVID-19 vaccine. Assay: immunoSEQ multiplex PCR; the TCRdb copy retains only in-frame clones and omits some. The sample lists about 200,000 clones; 90% to 95% were seen once. The material sequenced was peripheral blood, taken 28 days after the second AZD1222 dose. These receptors were obtained from an adult who received the AZD1222 COVID-19 vaccine. CDR3s include the opening cysteine and the closing phenylalanine or tryptophan. D genes are given only for firm matches.

D gene,V gene,CDR3 protein
TRBD2,TRBV28,CASSLTSGSYNEQFF
-,TRBV28,CASSLSGTEKLFF
-,TRBV4-1,CASSQSGATEAFF
-,TRBV9,CASSGAGRLAEAFF
-,TRBV9,CASSKQPGREETQYF
TRBD2,TRBV7-2,CASSLTRTSGSYEQYF
-,TRBV11-3,CASSSRWTVSGEAFF
-,TRBV11-2,CASSLGRSLSGNTIYF
TRBD1,TRBV5-1,CASSMDRGDYGYTF
-,TRBV21-1,CASSIRGWKTQYF